The TCR beta chain described here comes from a study of blood T cell repertoires in COVID-19. Assay: immunoSEQ multiplex PCR; the TCRdb copy retains only in-frame clones and omits some. Here the sample spans approximately 210,000 clones, just over 90% being singletons. Germline CDR1 reads SGHVS; CDR2 reads FQNEAQ. CDR3 length equals 13 residues. Between the trimmed V and J ends, which lost 6 bases and 7 bases, there was a span of 13 bases. The chain is built from TRBV7-8 and TRBJ2-1; D unclear. This receptor was identified in a man aged 25 to 40 with acute or convalescent COVID-19. The sequenced sample was peripheral blood. The CDR3 here is CASRYFSGNEQFF. DNA for the CDR3: TGTGCCAGCAGGTATTTTTCCGGGAATGAGCAGTTCTTC.